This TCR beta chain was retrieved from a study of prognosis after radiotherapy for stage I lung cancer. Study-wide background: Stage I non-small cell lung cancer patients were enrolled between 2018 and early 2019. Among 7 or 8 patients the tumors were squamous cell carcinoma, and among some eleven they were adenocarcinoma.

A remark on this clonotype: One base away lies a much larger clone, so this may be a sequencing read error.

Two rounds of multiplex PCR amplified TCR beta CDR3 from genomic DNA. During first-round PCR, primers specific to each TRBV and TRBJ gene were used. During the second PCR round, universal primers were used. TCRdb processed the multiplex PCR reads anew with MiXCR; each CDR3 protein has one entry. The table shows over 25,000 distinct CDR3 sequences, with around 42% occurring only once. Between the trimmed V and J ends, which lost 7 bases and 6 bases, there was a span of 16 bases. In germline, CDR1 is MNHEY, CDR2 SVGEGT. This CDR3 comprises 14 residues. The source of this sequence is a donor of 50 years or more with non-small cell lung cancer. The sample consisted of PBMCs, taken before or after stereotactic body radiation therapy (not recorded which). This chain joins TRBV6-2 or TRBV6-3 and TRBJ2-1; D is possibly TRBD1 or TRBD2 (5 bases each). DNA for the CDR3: TGTGCCAGCAATACGGGGACGATATCCAATGAGCAGTTCTTC. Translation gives CASNTGTISNEQFF.